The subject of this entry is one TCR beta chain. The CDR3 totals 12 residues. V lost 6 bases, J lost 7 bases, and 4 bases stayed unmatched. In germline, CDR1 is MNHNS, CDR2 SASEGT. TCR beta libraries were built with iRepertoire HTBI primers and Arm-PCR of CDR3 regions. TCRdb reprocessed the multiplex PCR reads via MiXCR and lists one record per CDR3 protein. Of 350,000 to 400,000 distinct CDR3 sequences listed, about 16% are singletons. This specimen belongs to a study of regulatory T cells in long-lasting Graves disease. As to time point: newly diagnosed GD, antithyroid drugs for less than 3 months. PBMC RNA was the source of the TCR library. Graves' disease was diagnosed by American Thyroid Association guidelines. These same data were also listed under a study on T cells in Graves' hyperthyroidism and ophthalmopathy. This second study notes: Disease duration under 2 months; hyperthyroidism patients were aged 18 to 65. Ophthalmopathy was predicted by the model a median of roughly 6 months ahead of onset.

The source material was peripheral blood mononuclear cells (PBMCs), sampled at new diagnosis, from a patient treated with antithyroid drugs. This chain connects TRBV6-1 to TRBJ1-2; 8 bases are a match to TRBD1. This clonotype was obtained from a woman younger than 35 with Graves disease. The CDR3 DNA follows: TGTGCCAGCAGGACAGACAGGGGTGGCTACACCTTC. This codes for CASRTDRGGYTF.